Following are 21 T cell receptor beta chains from one sample sequenced in a study of blood T cell repertoires in COVID-19. Here immunoSEQ multiplex PCR was the method, and the copy in TCRdb shows in-frame clones only, minus some. The sample comprises roughly 25,000 clones, almost 90% of which are singletons, and over 9% rests with the top ten. The sequencing input was peripheral blood. These TCRs come from a man aged 65-85 years with acute or convalescent COVID-19.

V usage is TRBV3-1 (or the pseudogene TRBV3-2) and J usage is TRBJ2-7; D gene uncertain. This CDR3 contains 13 residues. The V gene lost 4 bases and the J gene lost 2 bases, with 9 bases spanning the gap. Germline-derived CDR1 and CDR2 are LGHDT and YNNKEL (reference sequence). CDR3 sequence: CASSPTGAYEQYF. As DNA, the CDR3 is TGTGCCAGCAGCCCTACTGGAGCCTACGAGCAGTACTTC.

The sample holds one count of this clone. The V and J genes are TRBV20-1 and TRBJ2-3, with 7 bases matching TRBD1. The CDR3 is 14 residues long. From germline, CDR1 is DFQATT and CDR2 SNEGSKA (reference sequence). V lost 3 bases, J lost 4 bases, and 7 bases stayed unmatched. Written as DNA, the CDR3 is TGCAGTGCTAGTGGTACAGGGGTCTCAGATACGCAGTATTTT. The encoded protein is CSASGTGVSDTQYF.

This clone was counted a few times. This chain links TRBV20-1 with TRBJ1-1; D is undetermined. Germline CDR1 and CDR2: DFQATT and SNEGSKA (reference sequence). The CDR3 consists of 12 residues. The V end lost 3 bases, the J end lost 1 base, and 6 bases lay between the germline ends. CDR3 nucleotide sequence: TGCAGTGCTAGTATCGGGAACACTGAAGCTTTCTTT. It is translated as CSASIGNTEAFF.

This clone came up once. V gene TRBV5-5 combines with J gene TRBJ2-1; 7 bases match TRBD2. This CDR3 region has 15 residues. The germline CDR1 and CDR2 sequences are SGHKS and YYEKEE (reference sequence). V shed 0 bases, J shed 8 bases, and the junction held 8 bases outside the gene matches. CDR3 region: CASSLVGGRSDEQFF. The CDR3 region has the DNA TGTGCCAGCAGCTTGGTAGGCGGGAGAAGCGATGAGCAGTTCTTC.

This rearrangement joins TRBV5-1 to TRBJ2-1, with 7 bases lining up with TRBD2. With V trimmed by 1 base and J by 2 bases, 3 bases remained unmatched. Germline V gene lookup returns CDR1 SGHRS and CDR2 YFSETQ. The CDR3 runs to 15 residues. CDR3 in amino acids: CASSLNGGTYNEQFF. CDR3 nucleotides: TGCGCCAGCAGCTTGAACGGGGGGACCTACAATGAGCAGTTCTTC. The variable domain in full, with the rest retrieved from reference TRBV5-1 and TRBJ2-1, is KAGVTQTPRYLIKTRGQQVTLSCSPISGHRSVSWYQQTPGQGLQFLFEYFSETQRNKGNFPGRFSGRQFSNSRSEMNVSTLELGDSALYLCASSLNGGTYNEQFFGPGTRLTVL.

V is TRBV6-5 and J is TRBJ1-2; 8 nucleotides line up with TRBD1. Unmatched junction bases numbered 0, after V lost 6 bases and J lost 3 bases. Germline V gene sequence: CDR1 MNHEY, CDR2 SVGAGI. The CDR3 spans 12 residues. The CDR3 sequence is CASRTGDYGYTF. The CDR3 nucleotides are TGTGCCAGCAGGACAGGGGACTATGGCTACACCTTC.

CDR3 DNA: TGTGCCAGCAGCCAAAATCCCCTTTTTAGCGGGAGATTGGGTGAGACCCAGTACTTC. Translated, it gives CASSQNPLFSGRLGETQYF. The chain is built from TRBV3-1 (or the pseudogene TRBV3-2) and TRBJ2-5; TRBD2 agrees at 9 bases. The CDR3 spans 19 residues. Germline V gives CDR1 LGHDT, CDR2 YNNKEL (reference sequence). Trimming cost V 2 bases and J 5 bases; bases outside gene matches: 18.

The CDR3 sequence: CASSPNLGQGEDGELFF. The CDR3 nucleotides are TGTGCCAGCAGCCCCAACCTCGGACAGGGGGAGGACGGGGAGCTGTTTTTT. The V call is TRBV11-3, the J call TRBJ2-2, with TRBD1 matching over 10 bases. CDR1 and CDR2 (germline): SGHNT, YENEEA. With 5 bases clipped from V and 7 bases from J, the junction kept 13 bases outside the gene matches. This CDR3 comprises 17 residues.

As DNA, the CDR3 is TGTGCCAGCAGCTCCGGACAGCTCTCCTACGAGCAGTACTTC. Translation gives CASSSGQLSYEQYF. This chain joins TRBV7-2 and TRBJ2-7, with D tentatively TRBD1 (6 bases). The V gene lost 4 bases and the J gene lost 0 bases, with 10 bases spanning the gap. The CDR3 has 14 residues. CDR1 SGHTA and CDR2 FQGNSA come from the germline V gene.

The chain links TRBV18 to TRBJ2-7, with 10 bases aligning to TRBD2. CDR3 length equals 16 residues. Per germline, CDR1 KGHSH and CDR2 LQKENI. The J segment lost 5 bases and the V segment lost 1 base, leaving 8 bases of the junction unmatched. Here the CDR3 reads CASSPLPGLARNEQYF. The CDR3 DNA is TGTGCCAGCTCACCACTTCCGGGACTAGCGAGAAACGAGCAGTACTTC.

This clone was found once. The rearrangement joins TRBV28 to TRBJ2-1; TRBD2 might be the D (7 bases). The CDR3 sequence is 19 residues long. Trimming shortened V by 3 bases and J by 0 bases, and 21 bases separated the two germline ends. The germline gives CDR1 MDHEN, CDR2 SYDVKM. CDR3: CASSFPGGGAPSSYNEQFF. The CDR3, as DNA: TGTGCCAGCAGTTTCCCTGGGGGGGGCGCCCCGAGCTCCTACAATGAGCAGTTCTTC.

The genes are TRBV7-3 and TRBJ2-7, with 9 positions matching TRBD2. The V gene's germline CDR1 is SGHTA and CDR2 FQGTGA. The CDR3 length is 13 residues. The V and J ends lost 5 bases and 6 bases, in that order; junction bases with no gene match: 5. The DNA of the CDR3 is TGTGCCAGCAGCCGGACTAGCGCAAGCGAGCAGTACTTC. Translation: CASSRTSASEQYF.

The V and J genes are TRBV5-6 and TRBJ2-1; TRBD1 aligns across 9 bases. CDR3 length: 14 residues. Germline V gene data show CDR1 as SGHDT and CDR2 as YYEEEE. V lost 5 bases and J lost 2; bases outside the gene matches: 2. CDR3 sequence (DNA): TGTGCCAGCAGTTGGACAGGGGCCTACAATGAGCAGTTCTTC. It codes for CASSWTGAYNEQFF.

In this sample, this clone turned up once. This chain joins TRBV21-1 and TRBJ1-1; the table names TRBD1, a call not compared with the DNA. TRBV21-1 is classified as a pseudogene. The CDR3 is 15 amino acids. CDR3 residues: CASSRRLAGITEAFF. The CDR3 region has the DNA TGTGCCAGCAGCCGTCGTTTAGCAGGGATCACTGAAGCTTTCTTT.

The rearrangement joins TRBV3-1 (or the pseudogene TRBV3-2) to TRBJ1-1; 7 nucleotides match TRBD1. The CDR3 is 13 amino acids. Germline-derived CDR1 and CDR2 are LGHDT and YNNKEL (reference sequence). The J segment lost 6 bases and the V segment lost 4 bases, leaving 5 bases of the junction unmatched. CDR3 in DNA: TGTGCCAGCAGCCTTTTGGACAGGCCTGAAGCTTTCTTT. Translated: CASSLLDRPEAFF.

This chain joins TRBV7-9 and TRBJ1-1, with D possibly TRBD1 on 5 matching bases. CDR1 is SEHNR and CDR2 is FQNEAQ in the germline V gene (reference sequence). This CDR3 has 13 amino acids. Trimming left V 2 bases short and J 11 bases short, with 15 bases between. Here the CDR3 reads CASSLIPSDNAFF. CDR3 coding DNA: TGTGCCAGCAGCTTAATCCCCTCGGACAATGCTTTCTTT. Full variable domain (remainder filled in from reference TRBV7-9 and TRBJ1-1): DTGVSQNPRHKITKRGQNVTFRCDPISEHNRLYWYRQTLGQGPEFLTYFQNEAQLEKSRLLSDRFSAERPKGSFSTLEIQRTEQGDSAMYLCASSLIPSDNAFFGQGTRLTVV.

This clone was seen once. This chain joins TRBV27 and TRBJ1-1; D is possibly TRBD1 (5 bases). The germline CDR1 and CDR2 sequences are MNHEY and SMNVEV (reference sequence). V gave up 8 bases and J gave up 1 base, with 17 bases separating them. CDR3 size: 15 residues. As DNA, the CDR3 is TGTGCCAGCGCATCCGGCGGAGGGGAGAACACTGAAGCTTTCTTT. It yields the protein CASASGGGENTEAFF.

The rearrangement joins TRBV7-9 to TRBJ2-1, with TRBD2 identical over 14 bases. This CDR3 spans 15 amino acids. The germline CDR1 and CDR2 sequences are SEHNR and FQNEAQ (reference sequence). With V trimmed by 5 bases and J by 7 bases, 4 bases remained unmatched. CDR3 amino acids: CASSAGLAGENEQFF. CDR3 DNA: TGTGCCAGCAGCGCGGGACTAGCGGGAGAGAATGAGCAGTTCTTC.

The V and J genes are TRBV7-2 and TRBJ2-7, with TRBD2 matching over 7 bases. The CDR3 has 14 amino acids. Looked up from germline, CDR1 is SGHTA and CDR2 is FQGNSA. Unmatched junction bases numbered 9, after V lost 6 bases and J lost 4 bases. The CDR3 DNA sequence: TGTGCCAGCAGTCTAAGGGCGGGAGAGTACGAGCAGTACTTC. The encoded protein is CASSLRAGEYEQYF.

The V gene is TRBV5-1, the J gene TRBJ2-1, with TRBD2 matching 14 bases. Germline-derived CDR1 and CDR2 are SGHRS and YFSETQ. This CDR3 contains 17 residues. With 4 bases clipped from V and 4 bases from J, the junction kept 7 bases outside the gene matches. The chain's CDR3 is CASSIRLAGGRYNEQFF. The DNA of the CDR3 is TGCGCCAGCAGCATTAGACTAGCGGGAGGGCGGTACAATGAGCAGTTCTTC.

The chain combines TRBV5-5 with TRBJ2-7; tentatively, D is TRBD2 (6 bases). The CDR3 runs 14 residues. V lost 6 bases, J lost 4 bases, and 17 bases lay in between. Germline V CDR1 and CDR2: SGHKS, YYEKEE (reference sequence). CDR3 amino acids: CASIFGTGVYEQYF. CDR3 nucleotides: TGTGCCAGCATCTTCGGGACGGGAGTGTACGAGCAGTACTTC. Based on the CDR3 plus reference TRBV5-5 and TRBJ2-7, the full variable domain is DAGVTQSPTHLIKTRGQQVTLRCSPISGHKSVSWYQQVLGQGPQFIFQYYEKEERGRGNFPDRFSARQFPNYSSELNVNALLLGDSALYLCASIFGTGVYEQYFGPGTRLTVT.